This TCR beta chain was identified in a study of Ad26.COV2.S vaccination and SARS-CoV-2 variants. General study results and limits: Measures of TCR breadth and depth may have fallen short of total T cell responses.

To note about this clone: What it binds is not known.

Sample treatment: roughly 20 received Ad26.COV2.S at low or high dose, single or two shots; roughly five received placebo; per-sample allocation not given. Specimen acquisition occurred on day 63 following the initial vaccine or placebo injection. V shed 2 bases and J shed 1 base, with 9 bases lying between them. The CDR3 runs to 14 residues. The V gene's germline CDR1 is SGDLS and CDR2 YYNGEE. Profiled with immunoSEQ multiplex PCR; TCRdb holds only in-frame clones, not every one. The sample includes roughly 350,000 clones, around nine tenths of them seen just once. The rearrangement joins TRBV9 to TRBJ2-5; TRBD1 might be the D (6 bases). This material consisted of peripheral blood, taken in a trial of Ad26.COV2.S vaccine versus placebo. This clonotype was obtained from a person aged 18-65 years who received the Ad26.COV2.S COVID-19 vaccine or a placebo. The CDR3 bases are TGTGCCAGCAGCGTCACAGGGACCCAAGAGACCCAGTACTTC. Translating it yields CASSVTGTQETQYF.